The present T cell receptor beta chain was sequenced within a study of T cells in Graves' hyperthyroidism and ophthalmopathy. Broader study findings: Most expanded thyroid clonotypes above 0.001 also appeared in blood. A 13 V-J signature model discriminated ophthalmopathy versus stable hyperthyroidism. The model anticipated ophthalmopathy a median about 7.1 months pre-onset.

RNA transcripts gave rise to amplified TCR beta CDR3 regions. The TCR CDR3 first-round RT-PCR relied on the HTBI primer set. TCRdb recomputed calls from the multiplex PCR reads with MiXCR, one row per CDR3 protein. The sample shows 500,000 to 800,000 distinct CDR3 sequences, 45% of them seen only once. In the case of this clonotype: Its antigen is undetermined. One end of the junction is discordant with germline, which a read error may explain.

The CDR3 covers 15 residues. The germline V gene has CDR1 SGHVS and CDR2 FQNEAQ. This receptor was identified in an adult man with Graves' disease, either hyperthyroidism or ophthalmopathy (not recorded which). The sample comprised peripheral blood or thyroid tissue (not recorded which). The rearrangement uses TRBV7-8 and TRBJ1-5; 8 bases align to TRBD1. CDR3 bases: TGTACCAGCAGCTCGCCGGACAGGGCGAATCAGCCCCAGCATTTT. Translated: CTSSSPDRANQPQHF.